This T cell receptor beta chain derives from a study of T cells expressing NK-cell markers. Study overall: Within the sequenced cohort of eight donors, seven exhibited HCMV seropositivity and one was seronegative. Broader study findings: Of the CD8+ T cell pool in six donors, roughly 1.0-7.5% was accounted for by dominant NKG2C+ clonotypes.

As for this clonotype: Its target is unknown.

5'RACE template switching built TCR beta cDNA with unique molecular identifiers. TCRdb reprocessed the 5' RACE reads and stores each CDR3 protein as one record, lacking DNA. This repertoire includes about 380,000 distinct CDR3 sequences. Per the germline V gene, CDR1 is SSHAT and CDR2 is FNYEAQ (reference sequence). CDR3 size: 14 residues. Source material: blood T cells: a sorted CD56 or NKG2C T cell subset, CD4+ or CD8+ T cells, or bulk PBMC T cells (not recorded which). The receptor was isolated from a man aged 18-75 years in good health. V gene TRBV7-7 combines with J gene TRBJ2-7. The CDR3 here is CASSPDASSYEQYF.